These 9 T cell receptor beta chains came from one sample sequenced in a study of cytomegalovirus exposure and HLA in healthy donors. The PCR used 60 Vbeta and 13 Jbeta primers. Measured with immunoSEQ multiplex PCR; TCRdb has only the in-frame clones, and not every one. Among roughly 96,000 clones, about 70% were seen once, and the ten largest hold more than 2.5%. The sample comprised PBMCs. The origin of the receptors is a female donor in good health and CMV-seropositive.

This clone has just a few counts. The chain combines TRBV9 with TRBJ1-5, with D possibly being TRBD1 (6 bases). Trimming took 3 bases from V and 9 from J, leaving 13 bases between them. The CDR3 length is 13 residues. The germline gives CDR1 SGDLS, CDR2 YYNGEE. CDR3 amino acids: CASSAQGWGPQHF. In DNA, the CDR3 is TGTGCCAGCAGCGCACAGGGTTGGGGGCCCCAGCATTTT.

The chain links TRBV9 to TRBJ2-3; 10 bases match TRBD2. The J segment lost 5 bases and the V segment lost 6 bases, leaving 9 bases of the junction unmatched. Looked up from germline, CDR1 is SGDLS and CDR2 is YYNGEE. The CDR3 has 15 residues. As DNA, the CDR3 is TGTGCCAGCAACCCTAGCGGGGGCCGGGGAGATACGCAGTATTTT. Translated, it gives CASNPSGGRGDTQYF.

The V and J genes are TRBV25-1 and TRBJ1-1; possibly TRBD1 for D (5 bases). Trimming shortened V by 5 bases and J by 6 bases, and 7 bases separated the two germline ends. Germline V gene lookup returns CDR1 MGHDK and CDR2 SYGVNS. The CDR3 sequence is 11 residues long. The CDR3 protein is CASSTGPEAFF. CDR3 DNA sequence: TGTGCCAGCAGTACAGGTCCTGAAGCTTTCTTT.

The chain couples TRBV28 to TRBJ2-6; 7 bases agree with TRBD2. The junction had 2 bases not matched to a gene; V was cut back by 3 bases and J by 0 bases. The CDR3 has 16 amino acids. Germline V gene lookup returns CDR1 MDHEN and CDR2 SYDVKM. CDR3 coding DNA: TGTGCCAGCAGTTTGGGAGGGTACTCTGGGGCCAACGTCCTGACTTTC. Its protein product is CASSLGGYSGANVLTF.

This clone was seen more than once but under ten times. This chain uses TRBV2 with TRBJ2-1; D possibly corresponds to TRBD1 (6 bases). V was trimmed by 3 bases and J by 1 base, leaving 7 bases between them. CDR1 SNHLY and CDR2 FYNNEI come from the germline V gene. The CDR3 consists of 14 residues. The CDR3 nucleotides read TGTGCCAGCAGTGACAGGGGATCCTACAATGAGCAGTTCTTC. This codes for CASSDRGSYNEQFF.

This chain links TRBV4-1 with TRBJ1-2; tentative D call: TRBD1 (6 bases). Germline lookup yields CDR1 MGHRA and CDR2 YSYEKL. CDR3 size: 15 residues. Trimming removed 1 base at V and 2 bases at J, with 11 bases between. This chain's CDR3 is CASSQVPGTNYGYTF. CDR3 nucleotide sequence: TGCGCCAGCAGCCAAGTTCCAGGGACAAACTATGGCTACACCTTC.

Notes on this clone: The junction differs from germline at one of its ends, possibly a read error. The chain joins TRBV5-6 to TRBJ2-7, with D tentatively TRBD2 (6 bases). There are 13 residues in the CDR3. CDR1 is SGHDT and CDR2 is YYEEEE in the germline V gene. CDR3 nucleotide sequence: TGTGCCAGCAGCTACACCGGGTTTGGGCAGGAGGGGTTC. Encoded protein: CASSYTGFGQEGF.

Notes on this clone: This specimen includes other DNA sequences encoding the same CDR3. The rearrangement uses TRBV4-1 and TRBJ2-3; D gene unclear. The germline gives CDR1 MGHRA, CDR2 YSYEKL. The CDR3 totals 15 residues. Trimming took off 0 bases at V and 2 bases at J, with 9 bases between the two ends. The CDR3 spells CASSQDLGSTDTQYF. CDR3 DNA sequence: TGCGCCAGCAGCCAAGATTTGGGCTCCACAGATACGCAGTATTTT.

Concerning this clone: One end of the junction is discordant with germline, which a read error may explain. The chain combines TRBV4-1 with TRBJ2-7; 7 positions match TRBD1. This CDR3 has 15 amino acids. Germline values: CDR1 MGHRA, CDR2 YSYEKL. This CDR3 reads CVSSQDRVEVDEQYF. CDR3 sequence (DNA): TGCGTCAGCAGCCAAGACAGGGTCGAGGTGGACGAGCAGTACTTC.